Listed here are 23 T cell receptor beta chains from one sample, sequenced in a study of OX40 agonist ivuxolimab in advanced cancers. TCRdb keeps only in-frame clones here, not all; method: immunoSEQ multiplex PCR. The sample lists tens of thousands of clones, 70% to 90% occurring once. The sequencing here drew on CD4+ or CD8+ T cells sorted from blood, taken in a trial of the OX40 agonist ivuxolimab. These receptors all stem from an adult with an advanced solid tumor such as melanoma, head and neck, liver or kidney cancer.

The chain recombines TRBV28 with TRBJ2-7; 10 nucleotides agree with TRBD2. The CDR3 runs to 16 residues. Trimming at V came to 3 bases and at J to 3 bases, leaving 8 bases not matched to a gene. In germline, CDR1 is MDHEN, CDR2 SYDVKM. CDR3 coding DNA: TGTGCCAGCAGTTTTCCAAGGACTAGCGGATACTACGAGCAGTACTTC. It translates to CASSFPRTSGYYEQYF.

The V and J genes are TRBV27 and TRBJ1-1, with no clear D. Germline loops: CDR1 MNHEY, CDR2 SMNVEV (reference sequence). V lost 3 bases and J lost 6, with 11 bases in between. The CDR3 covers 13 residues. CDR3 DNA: TGTGCCAGCAGTTTTGGGAGTCGAGCTGAAGCTTTCTTT. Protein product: CASSFGSRAEAFF.

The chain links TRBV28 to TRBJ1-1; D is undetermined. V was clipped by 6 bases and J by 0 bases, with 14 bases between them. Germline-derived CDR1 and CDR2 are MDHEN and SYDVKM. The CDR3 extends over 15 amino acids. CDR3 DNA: TGTGCCAGCAGGGGCACGGTGGACTTGAACACTGAAGCTTTCTTT. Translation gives CASRGTVDLNTEAFF.

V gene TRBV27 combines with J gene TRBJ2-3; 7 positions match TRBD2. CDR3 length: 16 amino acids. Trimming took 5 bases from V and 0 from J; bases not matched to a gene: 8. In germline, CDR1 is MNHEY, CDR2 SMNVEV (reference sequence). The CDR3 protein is CASSDASGDSTDTQYF. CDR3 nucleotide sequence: TGTGCCAGCAGTGACGCAAGCGGGGACAGCACAGATACGCAGTATTTT.

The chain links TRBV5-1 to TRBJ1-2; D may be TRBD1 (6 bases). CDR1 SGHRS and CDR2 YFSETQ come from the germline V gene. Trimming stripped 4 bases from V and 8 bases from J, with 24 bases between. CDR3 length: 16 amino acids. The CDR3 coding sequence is TGCGCCAGCAGCCCAAAGGAGGGGGAGACAGGTCACGGCTACACCTTC. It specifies CASSPKEGETGHGYTF.

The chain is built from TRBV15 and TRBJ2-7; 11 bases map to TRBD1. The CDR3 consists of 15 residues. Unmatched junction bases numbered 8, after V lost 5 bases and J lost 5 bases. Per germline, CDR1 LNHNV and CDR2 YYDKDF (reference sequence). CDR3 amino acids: CATSLRTGGSDEQYF. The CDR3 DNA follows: TGTGCCACCAGCCTGCGGACAGGGGGCTCGGACGAGCAGTACTTC.

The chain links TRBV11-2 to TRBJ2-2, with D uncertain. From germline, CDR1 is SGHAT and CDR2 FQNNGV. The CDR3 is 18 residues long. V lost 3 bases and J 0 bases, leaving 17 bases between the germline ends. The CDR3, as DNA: TGTGCCAGCAGCTTTGGGCTATTAAGTCTAACGAACACCGGGGAGCTGTTTTTT. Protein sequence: CASSFGLLSLTNTGELFF.

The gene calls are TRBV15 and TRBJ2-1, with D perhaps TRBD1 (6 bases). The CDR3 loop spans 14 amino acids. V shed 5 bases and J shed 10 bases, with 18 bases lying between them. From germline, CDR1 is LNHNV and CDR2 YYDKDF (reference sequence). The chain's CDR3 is CATSGLRDTLEQFF. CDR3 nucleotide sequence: TGTGCCACCAGCGGTTTACGGGACACCCTAGAGCAGTTCTTC.

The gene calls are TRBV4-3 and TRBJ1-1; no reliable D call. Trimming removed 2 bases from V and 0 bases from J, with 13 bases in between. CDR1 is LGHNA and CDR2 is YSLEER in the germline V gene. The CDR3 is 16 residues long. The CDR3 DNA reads TGCGCCAGCAGCCAAAGTCTTACTAGCATGAACACTGAAGCTTTCTTT. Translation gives CASSQSLTSMNTEAFF.

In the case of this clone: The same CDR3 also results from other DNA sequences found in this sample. The CDR3 sequence is CASSPPEAGVTDTQYF. In DNA form, the CDR3 reads TGTGCCAGCTCACCACCAGAAGCGGGAGTCACAGATACGCAGTATTTT. The genes are TRBV18 and TRBJ2-3, with 8 bases identical to TRBD2. The CDR3 is made up of 16 amino acids. CDR1 and CDR2 (germline): KGHSH, LQKENI. With V trimmed by 0 bases and J by 2 bases, 4 bases remained unmatched.

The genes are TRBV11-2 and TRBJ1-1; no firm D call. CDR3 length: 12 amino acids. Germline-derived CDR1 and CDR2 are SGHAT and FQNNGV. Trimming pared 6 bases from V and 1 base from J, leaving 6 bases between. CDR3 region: CASRMGNTEAFF. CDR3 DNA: TGTGCCAGCAGGATGGGGAACACTGAAGCTTTCTTT.

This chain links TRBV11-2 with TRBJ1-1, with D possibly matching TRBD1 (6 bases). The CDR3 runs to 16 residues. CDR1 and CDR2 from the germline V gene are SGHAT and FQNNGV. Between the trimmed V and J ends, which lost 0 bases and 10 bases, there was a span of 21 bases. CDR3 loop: CASSLEGAGPLHVAFF. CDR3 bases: TGTGCCAGCAGCTTAGAGGGGGCCGGGCCCCTCCACGTAGCTTTCTTT.

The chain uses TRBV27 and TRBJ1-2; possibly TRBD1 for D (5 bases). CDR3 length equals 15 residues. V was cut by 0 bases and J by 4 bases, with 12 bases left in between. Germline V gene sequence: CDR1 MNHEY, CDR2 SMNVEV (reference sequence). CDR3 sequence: CASSLSSGAFYGYTF. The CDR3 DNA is TGTGCCAGCAGTTTATCCTCCGGGGCTTTCTATGGCTACACCTTC.

This CDR3 is CASSQEISGSVELFF. The CDR3 DNA follows: TGTGCCAGCAGCCAAGAAATAAGCGGGAGCGTGGAGCTGTTTTTT. The genes are TRBV4-2 and TRBJ2-2, with TRBD2 matching over 8 bases. The CDR3 contains 15 residues. Per germline, CDR1 LGHNA and CDR2 YNFKEQ. The V gene end was trimmed by 0 bases and the J gene end by 10 bases; junction bases not matched to a gene: 7.

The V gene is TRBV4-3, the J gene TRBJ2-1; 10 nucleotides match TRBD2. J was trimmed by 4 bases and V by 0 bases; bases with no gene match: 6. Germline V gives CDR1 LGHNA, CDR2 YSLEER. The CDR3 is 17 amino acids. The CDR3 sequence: CASSQDYTSGAYNEQFF. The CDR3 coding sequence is TGCGCCAGCAGCCAAGACTACACTAGCGGGGCTTACAATGAGCAGTTCTTC.

The CDR3 here is CASRWAGNTEAFF. As DNA, the CDR3 is TGTGCCAGCCGGTGGGCCGGGAACACTGAAGCTTTCTTT. This chain uses TRBV28 with TRBJ1-1; D remains unclear. Germline CDR1 MDHEN, CDR2 SYDVKM. Trimming shortened V by 8 bases and J by 1 base, and 11 bases separated the two germline ends. The CDR3 sequence is 13 residues long.

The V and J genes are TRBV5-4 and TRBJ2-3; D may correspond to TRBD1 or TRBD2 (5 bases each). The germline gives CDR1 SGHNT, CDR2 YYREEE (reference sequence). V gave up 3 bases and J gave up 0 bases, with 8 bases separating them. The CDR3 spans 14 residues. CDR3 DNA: TGTGCCAGCAGCTCGAGGGGCAGCACAGATACGCAGTATTTT. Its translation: CASSSRGSTDTQYF.

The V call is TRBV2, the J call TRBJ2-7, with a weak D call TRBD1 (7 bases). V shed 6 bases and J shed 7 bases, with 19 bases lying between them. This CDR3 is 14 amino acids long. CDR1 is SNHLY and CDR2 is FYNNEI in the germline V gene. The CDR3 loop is CASRKGGGRGEQYF. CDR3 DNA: TGTGCCAGCAGAAAAGGAGGGGGCCGGGGGGAGCAGTACTTC.

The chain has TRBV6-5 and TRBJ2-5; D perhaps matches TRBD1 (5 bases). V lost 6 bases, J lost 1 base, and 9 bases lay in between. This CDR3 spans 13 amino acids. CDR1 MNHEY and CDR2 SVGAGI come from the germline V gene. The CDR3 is CASRDSLQETQYF. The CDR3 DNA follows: TGTGCCAGCAGAGACAGCCTCCAAGAGACCCAGTACTTC.

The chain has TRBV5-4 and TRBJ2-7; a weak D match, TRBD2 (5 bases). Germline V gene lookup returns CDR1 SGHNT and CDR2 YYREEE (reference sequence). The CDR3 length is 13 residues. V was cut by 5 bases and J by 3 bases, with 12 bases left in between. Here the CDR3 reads CASSHDGIYEQYF. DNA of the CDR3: TGTGCCAGCAGTCATGACGGGATCTACGAGCAGTACTTC.

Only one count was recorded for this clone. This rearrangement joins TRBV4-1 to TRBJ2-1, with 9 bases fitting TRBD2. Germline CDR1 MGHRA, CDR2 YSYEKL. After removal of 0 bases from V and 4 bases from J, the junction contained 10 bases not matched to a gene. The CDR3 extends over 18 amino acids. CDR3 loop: CASSQDPPSSGMYNEQFF. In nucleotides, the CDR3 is TGCGCCAGCAGCCAAGATCCCCCTTCTAGCGGGATGTACAATGAGCAGTTCTTC.

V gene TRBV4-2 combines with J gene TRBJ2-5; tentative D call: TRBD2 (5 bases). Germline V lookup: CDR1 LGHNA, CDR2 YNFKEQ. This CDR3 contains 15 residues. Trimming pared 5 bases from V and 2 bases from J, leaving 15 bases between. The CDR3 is CASSGDGGLQETQYF. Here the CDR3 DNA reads TGTGCCAGCAGCGGCGACGGAGGCCTACAAGAGACCCAGTACTTC.

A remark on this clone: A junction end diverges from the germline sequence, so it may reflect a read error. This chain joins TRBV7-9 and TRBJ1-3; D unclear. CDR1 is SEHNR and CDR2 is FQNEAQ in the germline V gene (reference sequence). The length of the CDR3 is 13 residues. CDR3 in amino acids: CASSPAPGNTIYF. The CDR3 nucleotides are TGTGCCAGCAGCCCGGCCCCTGGCAACACCATATATTTT.